These 5 T cell receptor beta chains were sequenced from one sample in a study of blood T cell repertoires in COVID-19. Repertoires were generated with immunoSEQ multiplex PCR, while TCRdb's copy carries only in-frame clones and drops some. This sample has about 280,000 clones; 75% to 90% occur once, and the top ten carry over 4%. The sequenced sample consisted of PBMCs or T cells enriched from blood (not recorded which). All receptors come from a woman aged 25-40 years with acute COVID-19.

The sample holds a few counts of this clone. The rearrangement joins TRBV6-5 to TRBJ2-2, with D tentatively TRBD1 (7 bases). The CDR3 runs 15 residues. Germline V gene lookup returns CDR1 MNHEY and CDR2 SVGAGI. V was shortened by 6 bases and J by 6 bases, with 17 bases between the two germline ends. DNA of the CDR3: TGTGCCAGCAGCCCAAGCGGAGGGGGCCCCGGGGAGCTGTTTTTT. This sequence encodes CASSPSGGGPGELFF.

The rearrangement uses TRBV5-6 and TRBJ2-7; TRBD2 might be the D (6 bases). V was cut by 4 bases and J by 5 bases, with 19 bases left in between. The CDR3 runs to 15 residues. In germline, CDR1 is SGHDT, CDR2 YYEEEE. This CDR3 reads CASSQGTAVGNEQYF. CDR3 DNA: TGTGCCAGCAGCCAAGGGACTGCTGTTGGGAACGAGCAGTACTTC.

This clone was counted a single time. The genes are TRBV27 and TRBJ2-3, with a weak D call TRBD1 (5 bases). Germline assignment: CDR1 MNHEY and CDR2 SMNVEV (reference sequence). The CDR3 is made up of 14 amino acids. The V and J ends lost 8 bases and 5 bases respectively, with 17 bases between them. CDR3 bases: TGTGCCAGCTCCCTCCTAGGGGCCTTAGATACGCAGTATTTT. This translates into CASSLLGALDTQYF.

The rearrangement joins TRBV28 to TRBJ1-4, with 9 bases identical to TRBD1. The germline CDR1 and CDR2 sequences are MDHEN and SYDVKM. The CDR3 contains 16 residues. The ends lost 4 bases at V and 4 bases at J; junction bases unmatched: 7. The CDR3 DNA is TGTGCCAGCAGTTCCCCGGGACAGGGTTATAATGAAAAACTGTTTTTT. Protein product: CASSSPGQGYNEKLFF.

The chain uses TRBV7-2 and TRBJ2-2, with 9 bases aligning to TRBD1. Germline trimming cut 3 bases from V and 9 bases from J; bases unmatched to any gene: 5. The V gene's germline CDR1 is SGHTA and CDR2 FQGNSA. The CDR3 has 14 amino acids. The CDR3 loop reads CASSFLGQGRELFF. In DNA, the CDR3 is TGTGCCAGCAGCTTTCTGGGACAGGGAAGGGAGCTGTTTTTT. The full variable domain, in which reference TRBV7-2 and TRBJ2-2 provide the parts outside the CDR3, is GAGVSQSPSNKVTEKGKDVELRCDPISGHTALYWYRQSLGQGLEFLIYFQGNSAPDKSGLPSDRFSAERTGGSVSTLTIQRTQQEDSAVYLCASSFLGQGRELFFGEGSRLTVL.